This T cell receptor (beta chain) comes out of a study of PD-1 blockade in classical Hodgkin lymphoma. Findings of the study overall: Baseline diversity in complete responders resembled that of newly diagnosed patients. Newly diagnosed patients reportedly had lower baseline TCR diversity than healthy donors. Individuals initiating nivolumab under 1 year after ASCT were excluded.

Worth noting for this clone: Its antigen is as yet unknown.

Germline CDR1 is LNHDA and CDR2 is SQIVND (reference sequence). Trimming pared 8 bases from V and 6 bases from J, leaving 22 bases between. The CDR3 has 15 amino acids. Assay used: immunoSEQ multiplex PCR; TCRdb lists only in-frame clones, some missing. The sample contains about 90,000 clones, around nine tenths of which appear only once. Stated time point: cycle 4 day 1 (C4D1), after five to seven weeks of nivolumab. Every patient relapsed after autologous stem cell transplantation, and brentuximab vedotin exposure varied. J is TRBJ1-2 and V is TRBV19; no clear D. The sequence was collected from a human donor with classical Hodgkin lymphoma. This sample comprised peripheral blood mononuclear cells (PBMCs), obtained before the fourth cycle of nivolumab. DNA for the CDR3: TGTGCCAGTGTCGGCCGGCATTCGGGTGGTCATGGCTACACCTTC. The encoded protein is CASVGRHSGGHGYTF.